Listed here is a single TCR beta chain. Its target is not known. This record comes from a study of a mutant IDH1 vaccine in newly diagnosed glioma. Study as a whole: Patients received vaccination from 4-6 weeks after radiotherapy alone, or with temozolomide cycles. Patients previously underwent radiotherapy, temozolomide, or both, and most underwent both.

Described time point: week 23, last vaccination. Vaccination comprised doses that each held 300 ug of mutant IDH1 20-mer peptide, plus topical imiquimod. Some clones are missing from TCRdb's copy, which holds only in-frame ones; the method was immunoSEQ multiplex PCR. The data show 40,000 to 45,000 clones, with approximately 84% seen just once and 2% to 3% held by the top ten. The CDR3 runs 15 residues. The junction had 3 bases not matched to a gene; V was cut back by 2 bases and J by 3 bases. Germline V gene sequence: CDR1 SGDLS, CDR2 YYNGEE. The chain uses TRBV9 and TRBJ1-3; 9 bases line up with TRBD1. This receptor was obtained from a woman aged 18-35 years with glioma. Some clones in this sample may be carry-over from other donors' samples. Sample: PBMCs, taken from a glioma patient whose treatment included an IDH1 peptide vaccine. The CDR3 here is CASSVTGGLGNTIYF. CDR3 DNA: TGTGCCAGCAGCGTCACAGGGGGCCTTGGAAACACCATATATTTT.